This T cell receptor beta chain was observed in a study of T cells and copy number aberrations in small-cell lung cancer. General study findings and limits: Tumors showed lower T-cell density, richness and clonality than adjacent lung, though density did not differ significantly.

Data came from immunoSEQ multiplex PCR; TCRdb stores just in-frame clones and leaves some out. The sample includes some 3,000 clones, about nine tenths of them seen just once. Germline trimming cut 1 base from V and 4 bases from J; bases unmatched to any gene: 10. Germline V gives CDR1 LNHNV, CDR2 YYDKDF (reference sequence). This CDR3 has 19 residues. Limited-stage small-cell lung cancer patients underwent surgery between the late 2000s and the early 2020s. Donors were all either smokers or heavy second-hand smokers. About this clone: Its antigen is unidentified.

This clonotype was sampled from a man between 45 and 60 years old with small cell lung cancer. This rearrangement joins TRBV15 to TRBJ2-6, with 10 positions matching TRBD2. The sequenced sample was normal tissue next to the tumor. CDR3 loop: CATSRVSSGSSGGANVLTF. The CDR3 region has the DNA TGTGCCACCAGCAGAGTATCTAGCGGGAGTTCGGGAGGGGCCAACGTCCTGACTTTC.